The rows below give T cell receptor beta chains drawn from one sample of a study of cytomegalovirus exposure and HLA in healthy donors. Produced via immunoSEQ multiplex PCR; TCRdb's table is partial and in-frame only. The table lists about 160,000 clones, 60% to 85% of them singletons. The sequenced sample consisted of PBMCs. The receptors derive from a young man in good health and CMV-seropositive. Each CDR3 is given with its conserved first and last residue. A D gene is named only where the DNA matches it firmly. The size entry is marked missing in some rows and otherwise reads once, few, many or a size class.

size	D	V	J	CDR3	DNA
few	NA	TRBV11-2	TRBJ2-7	CASSPISYEQYF	TGTGCCAGCAGCCCCATCTCCTACGAGCAGTACTTC
NA	NA	TRBV4-1	TRBJ1-4	CASRYEEKLFF	TGCGCCAGCAGATACGAGGAAAAACTGTTTTTT
once	NA	TRBV29-1	TRBJ2-7	CSVEGAYEQYF	TGCAGCGTTGAAGGTGCGTACGAGCAGTACTTC
NA	NA	TRBV30	TRBJ2-7	CAWSVLDSKTEQYF	TGTGCCTGGAGTGTTTTGGACAGTAAGACCGAGCAGTACTTC
few	NA	TRBV7-2	TRBJ2-3	CASSLGFGTPATDTQYF	TGTGCCAGCAGCCTAGGGTTTGGGACACCAGCCACAGATACGCAGTATTTT
NA	NA	TRBV6-1	TRBJ1-1	CASSERRQMNTEAFF	TGTGCCAGCAGTGAACGCAGGCAGATGAACACTGAAGCTTTCTTT
once	TRBD2	TRBV19	TRBJ2-7	CASSLTSGPSYEQYF	TGTGCCAGTAGCCTGACTAGCGGGCCTTCCTACGAGCAGTACTTC
NA	TRBD1	TRBV2	TRBJ1-5	CASSESGTGSQPQHF	TGTGCCAGCAGTGAATCAGGGACAGGGAGTCAGCCCCAGCATTTT
NA	NA	TRBV5-1	TRBJ2-7	CASSLGGRSSYEQYF	TGCGCCAGCAGCTTAGGGGGTCGGAGCTCCTACGAGCAGTACTTC
NA	NA	TRBV6-4	TRBJ2-3	CASSDGSSRADTQYF	TGTGCCAGCAGTGACGGTTCTTCCCGGGCAGATACGCAGTATTTT
NA	TRBD2	TRBV30	TRBJ2-3	CAWSGTGGPSTQYF	TGTGCCTGGAGTGGAACGGGGGGGCCAAGTACGCAGTATTTT
NA	NA	TRBV10-3	TRBJ2-5	CAISVSGQETQYF	TGTGCCATCAGTGTCTCAGGACAAGAGACCCAGTACTTC
NA	TRBD1	TRBV5-1	TRBJ1-2	CASRSGTGAPGYGYTF	TGCGCCAGCAGATCCGGGACAGGGGCGCCGGGCTATGGCTACACCTTC
few	TRBD1	TRBV25-1	TRBJ2-7	CASTPTGQGKHEQYF	TGTGCCAGCACTCCGACGGGACAGGGAAAGCACGAGCAGTACTTC
NA	NA	TRBV4-1	TRBJ2-2	CASSQVESGELFF	TGCGCCAGCAGCCAAGTGGAGTCCGGGGAGCTGTTTTTT
NA	NA	TRBV10-1	TRBJ2-2	CASSEFGDSNTGELFF	TGCGCCAGCAGTGAGTTCGGGGACTCTAACACCGGGGAGCTGTTTTTT
NA	NA	TRBV14	TRBJ2-7	CASSQRLSYEQYF	TGTGCCAGCAGCCAAAGACTCAGCTACGAGCAGTACTTC
NA	NA	TRBV6-1	TRBJ2-7	CASSEVGGYEQYF	TGTGCCAGCAGTGAAGTCGGCGGTTACGAGCAGTACTTC
NA	NA	TRBV18	TRBJ2-6	CASSTSQVSGANVLTF	TGTGCCAGCTCAACTTCACAGGTATCTGGGGCCAACGTCCTGACTTTC
NA	NA	TRBV4-1	TRBJ2-3	CASSQVTPSTDTQYF	TGCGCCAGCAGCCAAGTCACTCCTAGCACAGATACGCAGTATTTT
few	TRBD1	TRBV10-3	TRBJ2-5	CAIRDRAGETQYF	TGTGCCATCAGGGACAGGGCGGGGGAGACCCAGTACTTC
NA	TRBD1	TRBV30	TRBJ1-5	CAWDRAYSNQPQHF	TGTGCCTGGGACAGGGCCTATAGCAATCAGCCCCAGCATTTT
NA	TRBD1	TRBV5-6	TRBJ1-4	CASSGGQGPEKLFF	TGTGCCAGCAGCGGGGGACAGGGGCCTGAAAAACTGTTTTTT
NA	NA	TRBV7-2	TRBJ1-6	CASSLQFQSPLHF	TGTGCCAGCAGCCTACAGTTTCAATCACCCCTCCACTTT
NA	TRBD1	TRBV5-1	TRBJ1-1	CASSWTGTGVLNTEAFF	TGCGCCAGCAGCTGGACCGGGACAGGGGTTTTGAACACTGAAGCTTTCTTT
NA	NA	TRBV18	TRBJ2-7	CASSPLRGYEQYF	TGTGCCAGCTCACCTCTCAGAGGCTACGAGCAGTACTTC
NA	NA	TRBV30	TRBJ2-2	CAWTPARGGELFF	TGTGCCTGGACCCCTGCCCGGGGCGGGGAGCTGTTTTTT
NA	NA	TRBV7-7	TRBJ2-2	CATRGGTGELFF	TGTGCCACCCGAGGGGGCACCGGGGAGCTGTTTTTT
NA	NA	TRBV20-1	TRBJ1-1	CSAPGNTEAFF	TGCAGTGCTCCGGGGAACACTGAAGCTTTCTTT
few	NA	TRBV6-1	TRBJ1-3	CASTGGGRNTIYF	TGTGCCAGCACCGGCGGGGGAAGAAACACCATATATTTT
NA	NA	TRBV6-5	TRBJ1-5	CASRPGARQPQHF	TGTGCCAGCAGACCGGGAGCCCGCCAGCCCCAGCATTTT
NA	NA	TRBV7-3	TRBJ2-1	CASSPRREGGNEQFF	TGTGCCAGCAGCCCACGGCGAGAGGGCGGCAATGAGCAGTTCTTC
NA	NA	TRBV18	TRBJ1-2	CASSPSTGSDGYTF	TGTGCCAGCTCACCTTCGACGGGGTCGGATGGCTACACCTTC
NA	NA	TRBV27	TRBJ1-4	CASSLFTGGVRFF	TGTGCCAGCAGTTTATTTACCGGTGGAGTCCGGTTTTTT
NA	TRBD1	TRBV5-1	TRBJ2-3	CASSRDRVGPDTQYF	TGCGCCAGCAGTCGGGACAGGGTCGGTCCAGATACGCAGTATTTT
NA	TRBD2	TRBV7-3	TRBJ2-2	CASSLLAGVSNTGELFF	TGTGCCAGCAGCCTACTAGCGGGGGTCTCGAACACCGGGGAGCTGTTTTTT